Described below is a single TCR beta chain sequence and its context. The data originate from a study of blood T cell repertoires in COVID-19. Authors' data handling: Estimation of nucleated cell counts was performed using reference gene primer amplification. Here immunoSEQ multiplex PCR was the method, and the copy in TCRdb shows in-frame clones only, minus some. Clonal size and the V and J genes are those of that table, whereas D and trimming came from the DNA. Among approximately 320,000 clones, roughly 90% were seen once, and the ten largest hold around 9%. The J segment lost 1 base and the V segment lost 4 bases, leaving 3 bases of the junction unmatched. CDR3 length: 15 amino acids. CDR1 and CDR2 from the germline V gene are MDHEN and SYDVKM. Participants were aged 18 to 89 years from about two dozen US areas. Resolution of symptoms, clearance, or two negative PCRs was present in recovered Cohort 3 donors.

The clonotype comes from a woman aged 18-30 years who had recovered from COVID-19. The rearrangement uses TRBV28 and TRBJ2-1, with 8 positions matching TRBD1. The specimen was PBMCs or T cells enriched from blood (not recorded which). In DNA form, the CDR3 reads TGTGCCAGCAGTTCATGGACAGGGTCCTACAATGAGCAGTTCTTC. Translation gives CASSSWTGSYNEQFF.